This T cell receptor (beta chain) was captured in a study of cytomegalovirus exposure and HLA in healthy donors. Study at large: A preliminary data release comprised about 85 million unique TCRs obtained from HLA-typed donors.

Use of 60 Vbeta and 13 Jbeta primers characterized the PCR. The table came from immunoSEQ multiplex PCR; TCRdb's copy has only in-frame clones and leaves some out. The data hold about 160,000 clones, with around 80% observed a single time. In regard to this clone: Antigen: not known.

V shed 5 bases, J shed 3 bases, and the junction held 9 bases outside the gene matches. This CDR3 spans 15 amino acids. Germline CDR1 SGHAT, CDR2 FQDESV (reference sequence). The study, taken as a whole, reports: Researchers reported from a later analysis that most CMV-associated TCR beta chains appeared HLA-restricted. There was a cluster of highly shared sequence variants that was likely a sequencing artifact.

The receptor's source is a man in his forties in good health and CMV-seropositive. The genes are TRBV11-1 and TRBJ2-5; 7 nucleotides line up with TRBD2. The sequencing sample was made of PBMCs. The DNA for the CDR3 is TGTGCCAGCAGCCGGGGCTTGGGGAGGGAAGAGACCCAGTACTTC. Translation gives CASSRGLGREETQYF.